This TCR delta chain was obtained from a study of human gamma delta and Vdelta1 T cells (dated by TCRdb to between 2017 and 2018). Regarding the research as a whole: In this study, the researchers looked at Delta One T cells, which are Vd1+ gamma-delta T cells, to see how well they work as cytotoxic effectors against acute myeloid leukemia.

Overall study results and their limits: Delta One T cells were reported as polyclonal and as showing broad cytotoxic targeting of acute myeloid leukemia.

This clone was seen more than once but under ten times. Its recognized antigen is unknown. Per-base quality was not reported, and no clone a single base away is much larger than it. Per the germline V gene, TSESDYY is the CDR1 and QEAYKQQN is the CDR2. The junction shows trimming of 9 bases on V and 6 bases on J, and the gene matches do not reach 18 bases of it. The CDR3 has 17 amino acids, counting the end cysteine and phenylalanine. Left in the record is the CDR3 DNA by itself, 51 bases read in frame from the first base. Library creation used PCR. Sequencing took place on an Illumina MiSeq. Clonotypes were called again by TCRdb from the public reads via CATT, and duplicate nucleotide sequences were then merged into one entry. Within this sample are some 13,000 delta-chain clones, with roughly 45% of them counted one time only. Approximately 1.5% of the sample rests with the top ten.

The V and J segments used are TRAV38-2/DV8 and TRDJ1, with 12 middle bases fitting TRDD3. The TCR sequence derives from a human donor in good health. What was sequenced was Vdelta1 gamma-delta T cells from blood grown in culture (DOT cells). In light of the paper, this sample's cell subset or site label describes: Delta One T cells, in vitro expanded/differentiated Vd1+ gamma-delta T cells. At the DNA level, the sequence is TGTGCTTTCATGAGGCTTGTACTGGGGGATACTGCTTATAAACTCATCTTT. It specifies CAFMRLVLGDTAYKLIF.